This T cell receptor (beta chain) was captured in a study of blood T cell repertoires in COVID-19 (dated by TCRdb to 2018 to 2020). General notes on the study: Samples covering the acute and convalescent phases of COVID-19 were provided by collaborators in the United States, Italy and Spain. Samples came from the ongoing ImmuneRACE study (first 160 participants) plus 1,254 subjects from 6 global collaborators. A de-identified subject ID, COVID-19 status, age in years and sex were almost always included in the sample metadata. A freely available public database, intended as a resource for researchers studying the immune response to SARS-CoV-2, is where the repertoires were released. The prospective study material was composed of cDNA or gDNA derived from T cells, B-cell-depleted T cells, or PBMCs. Where available, HLA class I and class II types were taken from metadata supplied by the sample provider and were not determined by assay-based typing. Subjects who had been exposed to COVID-19, were actively infected with it, or had recovered from it provided the deeply sampled blood TCRbeta repertoires that made up the dataset.

Study-wide findings and limitations: The quantity of clinical and demographic metadata differed by source and by participant and was supplied without curation.

Details on this clone: Its cognate antigen has yet to be identified. Base quality data are lacking; no much larger clone is found one base away.

Reading from cysteine to phenylalanine, the CDR3 counts 15 amino acids. Of the read, only the CDR3 DNA is kept; its 45 bases are in frame from base 1. V loses 3 bases at its end and J loses 3 bases; junction bases beyond the gene matches: 6. The CDR1 and CDR2 encoded by the germline V gene (reference sequence) are DFQATT and SNEGSKA. At one collaborating source in Seattle, patients were enrolled during active infection and were followed longitudinally through the course of disease. Whole blood was collected in K2EDTA tubes by collaborating institutions according to the institutions' own protocols. For TCRbeta analysis, collaborator samples were shipped as frozen whole blood, as isolated PBMCs, or as DNA extracted from either sample type. TCRbeta CDR3 regions were amplified from genomic DNA using the immunoSEQ Assay, a bias-controlled multiplex PCR. The authors processed their data as follows. Within the assay, amplification of reference gene primers was used to estimate how many nucleated cells each sample contained. To quantify the absolute abundance of each unique TCRbeta CDR3 rearrangement, sequence reads were collapsed and filtered. For each sample, productive Simpson clonality was calculated as the square root of Simpson's diversity index across productive rearrangements. TCRdb carries this immuneACCESS record with in-frame sequences only. Its versions omit some clonotypes, under half of them owing to an unresolved V gene in the studies checked, with the rest unexplained. That table supplies the V and J calls and clone size; D and trimming were determined from the DNA. Here the sample has fewer than 200,000 clones; roughly 93% occur a single time. The top ten constitute approximately 4.6% of the sample.

The receptor comes from a man younger than 35 with COVID-19, enrolled during active disease. The chain links TRBV20-1 with TRBJ2-7; 12 of the junction bases match TRBD2. Source material: peripheral blood. The bases are TGCAGTGCTAGTTCGGGGACTAGCGGGCTCTACGAGCAGTACTTC. Its coded protein is CSASSGTSGLYEQYF.